This TCR beta chain was recovered during a study of beta chain features in type 1 diabetes. General study results and limits: In comparison with healthy donors, patients had naive, central memory and Treg TCRB repertoires that appeared more similar. For type 1 diabetes patients, VDJ junctions showed fewer insertions and more deletions. TCRB CDR3s were moderately but significantly shorter in Type 1 diabetes patients in all four CD4+ subsets. Here, the possible influence of HLA type (on TCRB rearrangement) remained unresolved.

About this clone: Its antigen is as yet unknown.

V lost 7 bases to trimming and J lost 5 bases; unmatched junction nucleotides: 17. This CDR3 spans 17 amino acids. Germline V gene data show CDR1 as GTSNPN and CDR2 as SVGIG (reference sequence). Expressed TCRB transcripts were sequenced, since all the RNA that had been isolated was reverse transcribed. The table came from immunoSEQ multiplex PCR; TCRdb's copy has only in-frame clones and leaves some out. The sample carries about 660,000 clones, about an eighth recorded once. Sorting based on CD45RO/CCR7/CD25/CD127/CD95/CD27 separated CD4+ naive, central memory, regulatory and stem cell-like memory cells.

This receptor was taken from a man between 18 and 29 years old with type 1 diabetes. The gene calls are TRBV30 and TRBJ2-2, with 9 positions matching TRBD2. Sequencing was done on a sample of naive CD4+ T cells from blood. Here the CDR3 reads CAYHRWVSSGRTGELFF. The CDR3 region has the DNA TGTGCCTACCACCGGTGGGTATCCAGCGGGAGGACCGGGGAGCTGTTTTTT.